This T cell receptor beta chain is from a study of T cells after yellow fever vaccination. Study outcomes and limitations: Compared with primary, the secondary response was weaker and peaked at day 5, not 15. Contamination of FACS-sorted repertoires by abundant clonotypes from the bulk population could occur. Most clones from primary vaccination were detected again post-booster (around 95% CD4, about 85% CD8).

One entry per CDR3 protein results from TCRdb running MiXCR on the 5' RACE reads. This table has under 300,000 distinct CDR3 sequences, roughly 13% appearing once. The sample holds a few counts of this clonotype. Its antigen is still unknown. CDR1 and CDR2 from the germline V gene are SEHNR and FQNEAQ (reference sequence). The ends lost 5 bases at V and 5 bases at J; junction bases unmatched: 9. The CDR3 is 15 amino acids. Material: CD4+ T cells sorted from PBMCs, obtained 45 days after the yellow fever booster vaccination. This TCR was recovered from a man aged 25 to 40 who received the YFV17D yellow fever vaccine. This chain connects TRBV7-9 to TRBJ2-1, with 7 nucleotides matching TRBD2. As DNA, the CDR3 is TGTGCCAGCAGCGAAATCGGGACTAACAACAATGAGCAGTTCTTC. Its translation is CASSEIGTNNNEQFF.